This T cell receptor (beta chain) was retrieved from a study of cytomegalovirus exposure and HLA in healthy donors. Concerning this clone itself: Antigen: not known.

Germline CDR1 and CDR2: MDHEN and SYDVKM. CDR3 length: 13 amino acids. V gave up 2 bases and J gave up 8 bases; unmatched junction bases: 5. The PCR was carried out with 60 Vbeta primers and 13 Jbeta primers. Generated by immunoSEQ multiplex PCR, the TCRdb table keeps only in-frame clones and is missing some. The sample gives around 120,000 clones, 80% of which show up once; roughly 9.2% is in the top ten. The study, taken as a whole, reports: A later analysis linked a missense DCLRE1C variant to TCR beta V- and J-gene trimming. A previous analysis found most TCR beta V segments productive roughly 90% or roughly 30% of the time.

The sample taken for sequencing was PBMCs. The V gene is TRBV28, the J gene TRBJ2-7, with 8 bases matching TRBD2. The receptor comes from a female donor in good health and CMV-seropositive. Written as DNA, the CDR3 is TGTGCCAGCAGTTTAGCGGGGGGCCAGAAGCAGTACTTC. This sequence encodes CASSLAGGQKQYF.